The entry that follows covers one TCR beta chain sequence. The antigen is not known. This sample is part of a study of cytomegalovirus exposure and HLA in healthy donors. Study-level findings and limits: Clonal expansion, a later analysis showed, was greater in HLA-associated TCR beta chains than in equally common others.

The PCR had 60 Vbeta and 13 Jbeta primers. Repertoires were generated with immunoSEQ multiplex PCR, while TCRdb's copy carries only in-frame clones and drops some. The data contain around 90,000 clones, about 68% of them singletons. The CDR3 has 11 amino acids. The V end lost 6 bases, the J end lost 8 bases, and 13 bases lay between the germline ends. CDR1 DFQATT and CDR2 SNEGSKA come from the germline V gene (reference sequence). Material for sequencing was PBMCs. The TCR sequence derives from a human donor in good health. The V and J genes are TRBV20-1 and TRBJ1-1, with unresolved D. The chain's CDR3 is CSARRQVEAFF. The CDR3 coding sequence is TGCAGTGCCCGAAGGCAGGTAGAAGCTTTCTTT.